This T cell receptor (beta chain) was sequenced in a study of blood T cells in healthy people across ages (dated by TCRdb to 2014 to 2015). A note on the overall study: In model experiments, template switching captured about one uniquely barcoded TCR beta cDNA molecule for every two T cells. To track age-related changes in TCR beta repertoire diversity, the study relied on deep sequencing normalized with unique cDNA molecular identifiers. To avoid experimental bias, donors of different ages were randomly spread across the sequencing lanes. Four age groups were formed from the donors: young (average about 15 years), middle-aged (approximately 39), aged (around 68) and long-lived (less than 85). For two donors (one aged 18 to 30 and one aged 80 or older), the study analyzed two additional independent replicas of 1 million unique cDNA reads from the same blood draw. Broad study findings and their caveats: Compared with the aged group, more naive CD4+ T cells, fewer expanded clones and increased TCR diversity were shown by the long-lived group, suggesting age selection. Because donor CMV infection status was unknown, age-related changes in expanded clonotypes were potentially confounded. Because profiling used bulk unsorted PBMCs, naive and antigen-experienced compartments could not be compared conclusively. Observed TCR beta diversity per million T cells fell roughly linearly with age, and a significant reduction was already apparent by age roughly 40. Observed TCR beta diversity correlated strongly with the percentage of naive T cells measured by flow cytometry. Total diversity estimates from one million sequenced T cells were considered lower bounds and underestimates.

The method was 5' RACE. A second PCR of roughly 7 to 11 cycles was performed with a sample-barcoded 5' primer and a J-beta primer mix. Each TCR beta cDNA molecule received a unique molecular identifier from a template-switch 5' adaptor carrying 12 random nucleotides. Each sample yielded at least 2.5 million CDR3-containing paired-end reads. First-strand cDNA was synthesized from all RNA with the Mint cDNA synthesis kit, primed by a TRBC-specific oligonucleotide. Following uracil-DNA glycosylase treatment, all cDNA underwent a first 18-cycle PCR with the universal primers M1SS and BC2_uni_R. Regarding the original processing steps: Each sample was normalized by randomly selecting 1 million high-quality reads, each carrying a distinct molecular identifier. Reads with shared molecular identifiers were discarded instead of being binned into consensus sequences. MiTCR, run with a Q25 quality threshold and the strictest error-elimination algorithm, handled CDR3 identification, clonotype clustering and error correction. A nonparametric unseen species model with Euler transformation was used to estimate a lower bound on total TCR beta diversity. Through fastp at Q25 and MiXCR, TCRdb rebuilt clones from the public reads, retaining in-frame beta chains. Entries that share a CDR3 protein sequence are merged under the most common genes and DNA. These V and J calls originate from TCRdb's pipeline instead of the authors' own analysis. The sample has 1.5 million to 2 million distinct CDR3 sequences on record, about two fifths of them singletons. The ten largest account for roughly 23% of the sample.

This clonotype was picked up a small number of times. No cognate antigen has been identified for it. No base quality values were provided; no much bigger clone lies one nucleotide off. The CDR3 runs 14 amino acids, cysteine and phenylalanine included. The kept DNA is CDR3 alone, 42 bases in frame from the first base. Between the V and J ends, shortened by 0 bases and 3 bases respectively, the junction contains 9 bases. The germline V gene sets CDR1 to SGHRS and CDR2 to YFSETQ. Donors were around 37 systemically healthy Caucasian individuals from Russia aged roughly 6 to 100 years. Approximately 10 milliliters of peripheral blood were collected from each donor into EDTA-treated Vacutainer tubes. Ficoll-Paque density-gradient centrifugation was used to isolate PBMCs, with at least 6.5 million per sample. Total RNA, at least 6 micrograms per sample, was extracted from PBMCs with Trizol reagent. The percentages of naive CD45RAhigh/CD27high T cells were determined by flow cytometry on a PBMC aliquot from every donor.

In this chain, TRBV5-1 is recombined with TRBJ1-1; no confident D gene assignment can be made. The material sequenced was blood. This receptor was obtained from a human donor in good health. The DNA sequence is given as TGCGCCAGCAGCTTGGATCGATTCGACACTGAAGCTTTCTTT. Translation gives CASSLDRFDTEAFF.